This TCR beta chain originates from a study of cytomegalovirus exposure and HLA in healthy donors. There are 18 residues in the CDR3. CDR1 and CDR2 (germline): SGHRS, YFSETQ. V shed 0 bases and J shed 4 bases, with 21 bases lying between them. Study-level points and caveats: Apparent HLA restriction characterized most CMV-associated TCR beta chains in a later analysis. In a later analysis, an Asian-associated ancestry cluster reportedly showed fewer N-insertions than the approximately 660-donor mean. Some TCR beta chains (more than 150 of them) were listed as cytomegalovirus-associated.

PCR was performed using 60 Vbeta and 13 Jbeta primers. Sequencing was performed with immunoSEQ multiplex PCR; in TCRdb, only in-frame clones are kept and a portion is missing. The sample records 150,000 to 200,000 clones, about four fifths being singletons. For this clone: No antigen is known for it.

This chain uses TRBV5-1 with TRBJ2-3; TRBD2 is a possible D gene (6 bases). This TCR derives from a man in his thirties or forties in good health and CMV-seropositive. Sequenced: PBMCs. CDR3: CASSLAGTPPPRSDTQYF. In nucleotides, the CDR3 is TGCGCCAGCAGCTTGGCCGGGACTCCGCCTCCGAGATCAGATACGCAGTATTTT.